This entry lists 32 T cell receptor beta chains sequenced from one sample in a study of T cell changes during pregnancy in multiple sclerosis. Some clones are missing from TCRdb's copy, which holds only in-frame ones; the method was immunoSEQ multiplex PCR. The sample contains about 110,000 clones, about 90% of which appear only once. Sequenced here: peripheral blood, sampled in the third trimester of pregnancy. These receptors were collected from a female donor in good health, enrolled as a control in a pregnancy study.

The chain carries TRBV5-1 and TRBJ2-5; TRBD1 matches at 7 bases. The J segment lost 2 bases and the V segment lost 4 bases, leaving 5 bases of the junction unmatched. The CDR3 is 14 residues long. Germline CDR1 and CDR2: SGHRS and YFSETQ. The CDR3 sequence is CASSLQGSQETQYF. The CDR3 region has the DNA TGCGCCAGCAGCCTACAGGGGTCTCAAGAGACCCAGTACTTC.

J is TRBJ2-1 and V is TRBV7-3, with D perhaps matching TRBD1 (7 bases). Germline CDR1 SGHTA, CDR2 FQGTGA. The CDR3 length is 15 residues. Trimming shortened V by 6 bases and J by 5 bases, and 17 bases separated the two germline ends. DNA of the CDR3: TGTGCCAGCAGTAACGGGCGGGACAGAGACAATGAGCAGTTCTTC. Amino acids: CASSNGRDRDNEQFF.

The chain recombines TRBV6-4 with TRBJ2-6; tentatively, D is TRBD1 (6 bases). Trimming took 3 bases from V and 1 from J, leaving 7 bases between them. This CDR3 spans 15 amino acids. Looked up from germline, CDR1 is MRHNA and CDR2 is SNTAGT. This CDR3 is CASSERGSGANVLTF. The CDR3 DNA reads TGTGCCAGCAGTGAAAGGGGGTCTGGGGCCAACGTCCTGACTTTC.

This clone was detected only once. This rearrangement joins TRBV18 to TRBJ1-4, with 9 bases fitting TRBD1. CDR1 and CDR2 (germline): KGHSH, LQKENI. CDR3 size: 18 residues. Unmatched junction bases numbered 18, after V lost 5 bases and J lost 8 bases. Here the CDR3 reads CASSYTPDPGTGNEKLFF. As DNA, the CDR3 is TGTGCCAGCTCATACACACCGGACCCCGGGACAGGGAACGAAAAACTGTTTTTT.

The V gene is TRBV9, the J gene TRBJ1-5, with 7 bases identical to TRBD1. The CDR3 length is 16 residues. V lost 0 bases and J lost 2; bases outside the gene matches: 5. Per germline, CDR1 SGDLS and CDR2 YYNGEE. CDR3 nucleotide sequence: TGTGCCAGCAGCGTAGCGGCAGGGGGTGGCAATCAGCCCCAGCATTTT. Protein sequence: CASSVAAGGGNQPQHF.

The rearrangement uses TRBV19 and TRBJ2-7; D perhaps matches TRBD2 (5 bases). Germline CDR1 reads LNHDA; CDR2 reads SQIVND (reference sequence). The CDR3 spans 13 residues. Trimming removed 3 bases from V and 2 bases from J, with 8 bases in between. In DNA, the CDR3 is TGTGCCAGTAGTATGGACGGGACCTACGAGCAGTACTTC. Translation: CASSMDGTYEQYF. Using reference TRBV19 and TRBJ2-7 for the parts outside the CDR3, the full variable domain is DGGITQSPKYLFRKEGQNVTLSCEQNLNHDAMYWYRQDPGQGLRLIYYSQIVNDFQKGDIAEGYSVSREKKESFPLTVTSAQKNPTAFYLCASSMDGTYEQYFGPGTRLTVT.

The gene calls are TRBV11-1 and TRBJ2-1; D possibly corresponds to TRBD1 (6 bases). Germline V gene data show CDR1 as SGHAT and CDR2 as FQDESV (reference sequence). This CDR3 is 15 amino acids long. Trimming removed 3 bases from V and 3 bases from J, with 12 bases in between. The CDR3 DNA reads as TGTGCCAGCAGCTTCTTTGGGGACATCTACAATGAGCAGTTCTTC. It translates to CASSFFGDIYNEQFF.

The chain couples TRBV11-3 to TRBJ1-1; D gene uncertain. Germline assignment: CDR1 SGHNT and CDR2 YENEEA. V lost 2 bases, J lost 0 bases, and 10 bases lay in between. The CDR3 sequence is 15 residues long. The CDR3 sequence: CASSLWTSVNTEAFF. CDR3 sequence (DNA): TGTGCCAGCAGCTTATGGACTTCTGTGAACACTGAAGCTTTCTTT.

This sequence joins TRBV15 and TRBJ1-1, with D tentatively TRBD1 (5 bases). Trimming pared 1 base from V and 1 base from J, leaving 10 bases between. CDR3 size: 15 residues. In germline, CDR1 is LNHNV, CDR2 YYDKDF (reference sequence). The CDR3 here is CATSRGGAQNTEAFF. The DNA for the CDR3 is TGTGCCACCAGCAGAGGCGGGGCCCAGAACACTGAAGCTTTCTTT.

This chain uses TRBV25-1 with TRBJ2-2; D unresolved. The CDR3 has 15 residues. Germline CDR1 is MGHDK and CDR2 is SYGVNS. V gave up 5 bases and J gave up 1 base, with 11 bases separating them. The CDR3 nucleotides are TGTGCCAGCAGTTTCCAATCCATGAACACCGGGGAGCTGTTTTTT. This translates into CASSFQSMNTGELFF.

This sequence joins TRBV5-6 and TRBJ1-3; D remains ambiguous. This CDR3 is built from 13 residues. Germline V CDR1 and CDR2: SGHDT, YYEEEE. V was shortened by 9 bases and J by 0 bases, with 10 bases between the two germline ends. The CDR3 is CATYYNSGNTIYF. CDR3 nucleotide sequence: TGTGCCACCTACTATAACTCTGGAAACACCATATATTTT.

This CDR3 reads CASSQGTSGGPYNEQFF. CDR3 sequence (DNA): TGCGCCAGCAGCCAAGGGACTAGCGGGGGCCCGTACAATGAGCAGTTCTTC. This rearrangement joins TRBV4-3 to TRBJ2-1; 13 bases are a match to TRBD2. Trimming cost V 1 base and J 4 bases; bases outside gene matches: 4. The germline CDR1 and CDR2 sequences are LGHNA and YSLEER. The CDR3 is made up of 17 amino acids.

The chain is built from TRBV2 and TRBJ2-1; possibly TRBD1 for D (6 bases). Germline-derived CDR1 and CDR2 are SNHLY and FYNNEI. The CDR3 spans 14 residues. The V gene lost 7 bases and the J gene lost 7 bases, with 17 bases spanning the gap. The CDR3 spells CASTWHPQGNEQFF. The CDR3 bases are TGTGCCAGCACTTGGCACCCCCAGGGGAATGAGCAGTTCTTC.

This clone was observed a single time. The V call is TRBV4-1, the J call TRBJ2-7; D possibly corresponds to TRBD2 (5 bases). Germline V gives CDR1 MGHRA, CDR2 YSYEKL. Trimming took off 0 bases at V and 6 bases at J, with 15 bases between the two ends. The CDR3 has 15 residues. The CDR3 spells CASSQDRTAYGEQYF. CDR3 sequence (DNA): TGCGCCAGCAGCCAAGATAGGACTGCCTATGGCGAGCAGTACTTC.

The chain carries TRBV5-4 and TRBJ1-3, with 9 positions matching TRBD1. Germline CDR1 is SGHNT and CDR2 is YYREEE (reference sequence). The CDR3 sequence is 18 residues long. Losses at the gene ends were 2 bases for V and 2 bases for J; bases not matched to a gene: 11. CDR3 loop: CASSLQGAISAPGNTIYF. CDR3 in DNA: TGTGCCAGCAGCTTACAGGGGGCAATATCCGCGCCTGGAAACACCATATATTTT.

The sample holds one count of this clone. The rearrangement joins TRBV30 to TRBJ1-2; 9 positions agree with TRBD1. Germline CDR1 and CDR2: GTSNPN and SVGIG (reference sequence). This CDR3 spans 12 amino acids. With V trimmed by 3 bases and J by 8 bases, 4 bases remained unmatched. The CDR3 sequence is CAWRQGAEGYTF. CDR3 DNA: TGTGCCTGGAGACAGGGGGCTGAAGGCTACACCTTC.

V is TRBV5-4 and J is TRBJ2-6; D is undetermined. The ends were cut back, 2 bases at V and 2 bases at J, with 8 bases in the middle. Germline V gene lookup returns CDR1 SGHNT and CDR2 YYREEE (reference sequence). The CDR3 consists of 15 residues. This chain's CDR3 is CASSLFQAGANVLTF. In nucleotides, the CDR3 is TGTGCCAGCAGCTTATTTCAGGCTGGGGCCAACGTCCTGACTTTC.

The CDR3 DNA follows: TGTGCCAGCAGCTTGGCGGCGGGAGGCTACACCTTC. It is translated as CASSLAAGGYTF. This chain uses TRBV5-6 with TRBJ1-2, with D unresolved. Trimming removed 0 bases from V and 8 bases from J, with 8 bases in between. Germline values: CDR1 SGHDT, CDR2 YYEEEE. The CDR3 consists of 12 residues.

This chain connects TRBV4-3 to TRBJ1-4, with D possibly TRBD1 on 5 matching bases. Germline V gene sequence: CDR1 LGHNA, CDR2 YSLEER. This CDR3 is built from 15 residues. Trimming took off 0 bases at V and 7 bases at J, with 12 bases between the two ends. CDR3 region: CASSQDRGIGEKLFF. The CDR3 nucleotides are TGCGCCAGCAGCCAAGATCGGGGGATCGGTGAAAAACTGTTTTTT.

The chain employs TRBV6-1 and TRBJ1-1, with D hard to call. V was cut by 3 bases and J by 3 bases, with 14 bases left in between. CDR1 is MNHNS, CDR2 SASEGT, per germline. The CDR3 has 15 residues. CDR3 coding DNA: TGTGCCAGCAGTGATCAGGCCCAATGGGACACTGAAGCTTTCTTT. Translating it yields CASSDQAQWDTEAFF.

This CDR3 reads CASSEEAGGRSGELFF. In nucleotides, the CDR3 is TGTGCCAGCAGTGAAGAAGCGGGGGGACGATCGGGGGAGCTGTTTTTT. The chain carries TRBV6-1 and TRBJ2-2; 9 positions agree with TRBD2. V lost 1 base and J lost 8; bases outside the gene matches: 8. Looked up from germline, CDR1 is MNHNS and CDR2 is SASEGT. The CDR3 covers 16 residues.

The chain uses TRBV6-1 and TRBJ1-2; a weak D match, TRBD1 (6 bases). CDR1 and CDR2 from the germline V gene are MNHNS and SASEGT. V was pared by 7 bases and J by 0 bases, with 15 bases between. This CDR3 contains 15 residues. This CDR3 reads CASTLKQGANYGYTF. Written as DNA, the CDR3 is TGTGCCAGCACTCTAAAACAGGGAGCTAACTATGGCTACACCTTC.

The count of this clone is one. The chain uses TRBV7-9 and TRBJ2-1; 7 nucleotides match TRBD2. The CDR3 spans 15 residues. J was trimmed by 8 bases and V by 4 bases; bases with no gene match: 11. The germline V gene has CDR1 SEHNR and CDR2 FQNEAQ (reference sequence). CDR3 DNA sequence: TGTGCCAGCAGCTCGACTAGCCCCGGAGGGGATGAGCAGTTCTTC. Translating it yields CASSSTSPGGDEQFF.

This chain uses TRBV5-6 with TRBJ2-4; 7 nucleotides agree with TRBD1. The CDR3 totals 18 residues. Germline CDR1 is SGHDT and CDR2 is YYEEEE. V lost 4 bases, J lost 0 bases, and 13 bases stayed unmatched. The CDR3 protein is CASSGENDRELAKNIQYF. Here the CDR3 DNA reads TGTGCCAGCAGCGGCGAGAACGACAGGGAACTAGCCAAAAACATTCAGTACTTC. The full variable domain, rest sourced from reference TRBV5-6 and TRBJ2-4, is DAGVTQSPTHLIKTRGQQVTLRCSPKSGHDTVSWYQQALGQGPQFIFQYYEEEERQRGNFPDRFSGHQFPNYSSELNVNALLLGDSALYLCASSGENDRELAKNIQYFGAGTRLSVL.

J is TRBJ1-4 and V is TRBV4-2, with 11 bases identical to TRBD1. Germline V gene data show CDR1 as LGHNA and CDR2 as YNFKEQ. After removal of 2 bases from V and 7 bases from J, the junction contained 6 bases not matched to a gene. CDR3 length: 16 residues. The CDR3 sequence is CASSQSDRGLIEKLFF. CDR3 nucleotide sequence: TGTGCCAGCAGCCAATCGGACAGGGGGCTGATTGAAAAACTGTTTTTT.

The rearrangement links TRBV27 to TRBJ1-2; 7 bases are shared with TRBD1. This CDR3 is built from 15 residues. Germline CDR1 is MNHEY and CDR2 is SMNVEV (reference sequence). Germline trimming cut 3 bases from V and 4 bases from J; bases unmatched to any gene: 8. The CDR3 spells CASSFEGGTAYGYTF. In DNA form, the CDR3 reads TGTGCCAGCAGTTTTGAGGGCGGGACAGCCTATGGCTACACCTTC.

In this sample, this clone turned up a few times. The V and J genes are TRBV29-1 and TRBJ2-1, with D perhaps matching TRBD1 (5 bases). The CDR3 contains 11 residues. Trimming removed 7 bases at V and 9 bases at J, with 13 bases between. Germline lookup yields CDR1 SQVTM and CDR2 ANQGSEA. CDR3: CSGSGFGEQFF. As DNA, the CDR3 is TGCAGCGGATCAGGGTTCGGTGAGCAGTTCTTC.

The chain employs TRBV19 and TRBJ1-2, with 9 nucleotides matching TRBD1. The CDR3 runs to 17 residues. V lost 5 bases to trimming and J lost 2 bases; unmatched junction nucleotides: 12. Germline lookup yields CDR1 LNHDA and CDR2 SQIVND (reference sequence). This CDR3 reads CASSPYTTGGENYGYTF. In nucleotides, the CDR3 is TGTGCCAGTAGTCCATACACGACAGGGGGAGAAAACTATGGCTACACCTTC.

This chain connects TRBV7-8 to TRBJ2-5; D perhaps matches TRBD2 (6 bases). V was shortened by 1 base and J by 1 base, with 10 bases between the two germline ends. CDR1 and CDR2 (germline): SGHVS, FQNEAQ. The CDR3 totals 15 residues. The DNA of the CDR3 is TGTGCCAGCAGCTTAGGGAGGGCCCTCCAAGAGACCCAGTACTTC. Translating it yields CASSLGRALQETQYF.

The V and J genes are TRBV28 and TRBJ1-6, with a tentative D call TRBD1 (6 bases). Germline CDR1 is MDHEN and CDR2 is SYDVKM. The CDR3 loop spans 14 amino acids. Trimming took off 3 bases at V and 11 bases at J, with 14 bases between the two ends. The CDR3 nucleotides read TGTGCCAGCAGTTTTGCGGGGGCAATTCCACCCCTCCACTTT. Encoded protein: CASSFAGAIPPLHF.

V gene TRBV9 combines with J gene TRBJ2-5; a weak D match, TRBD1 (6 bases). V shed 0 bases and J shed 9 bases, with 15 bases lying between them. CDR1 SGDLS and CDR2 YYNGEE come from the germline V gene. This CDR3 is 14 amino acids long. The CDR3 DNA follows: TGTGCCAGCAGCGTAGAGGGGGAGTTCGGCGCCCAGTACTTC. Residues: CASSVEGEFGAQYF.

V usage is TRBV4-3 and J usage is TRBJ1-1; D is possibly TRBD1 (5 bases). The CDR3 has 15 residues. Germline CDR1 LGHNA, CDR2 YSLEER. V was clipped by 4 bases and J by 4 bases, with 16 bases between them. The DNA of the CDR3 is TGCGCCAGCAGCCCCCACGGCCGGGGGACCACTGAAGCTTTCTTT. This gives the protein CASSPHGRGTTEAFF.